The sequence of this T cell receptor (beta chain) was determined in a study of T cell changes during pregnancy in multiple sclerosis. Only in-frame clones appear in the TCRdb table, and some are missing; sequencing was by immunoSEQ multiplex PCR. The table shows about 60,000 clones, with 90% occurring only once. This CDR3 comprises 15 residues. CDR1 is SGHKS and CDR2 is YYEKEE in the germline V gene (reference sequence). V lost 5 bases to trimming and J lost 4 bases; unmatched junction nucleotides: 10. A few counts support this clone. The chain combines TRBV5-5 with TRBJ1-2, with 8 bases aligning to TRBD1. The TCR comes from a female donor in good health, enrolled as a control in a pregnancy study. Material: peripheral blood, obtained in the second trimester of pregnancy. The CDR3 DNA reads TGTGCCAGCAGGCTGGACAGGGCAACGGTCTATGGCTACACCTTC. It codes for CASRLDRATVYGYTF.